The text below deals with one TCR beta chain. Its antigen remains unidentified. Possible read error: a much larger clone is one base away. RNA transcripts were the template, and TCR beta CDR3 regions were amplified from them. The workflow started with a first-round RT-PCR run with HTBI primers and then moved on to a second-round multiplex PCR. TCRdb redid the calling of the multiplex PCR reads with MiXCR, one entry per CDR3 protein. The table shows about 550,000 distinct CDR3 sequences, with 35% to 45% occurring only once. This specimen belongs to a study of Graves' ophthalmopathy and Graves' hyperthyroidism. Whole-study findings and limits: Blood was where most expanded thyroid clonotypes above 0.001 frequency also turned up. Both a roughly 68% sensitivity and a 72.22% specificity characterized the model's predictions of ophthalmopathy progression.

This CDR3 spans 21 amino acids. The germline CDR1 and CDR2 sequences are DFQATT and SNEGSKA (reference sequence). The V and J ends lost 5 bases and 0 bases, in that order; junction bases with no gene match: 24. The sample comprised peripheral blood or thyroid tissue (not recorded which). The source of this sequence is an adult man with Graves' hyperthyroidism. The chain carries TRBV20-1 and TRBJ2-5; the match to TRBD1 covers 10 bases. This chain's CDR3 is CSAPNGWDRGDGILYQETQYF. The CDR3 bases are TGCAGTGCTCCTAACGGTTGGGACAGGGGAGATGGTATATTGTACCAAGAGACCCAGTACTTC.